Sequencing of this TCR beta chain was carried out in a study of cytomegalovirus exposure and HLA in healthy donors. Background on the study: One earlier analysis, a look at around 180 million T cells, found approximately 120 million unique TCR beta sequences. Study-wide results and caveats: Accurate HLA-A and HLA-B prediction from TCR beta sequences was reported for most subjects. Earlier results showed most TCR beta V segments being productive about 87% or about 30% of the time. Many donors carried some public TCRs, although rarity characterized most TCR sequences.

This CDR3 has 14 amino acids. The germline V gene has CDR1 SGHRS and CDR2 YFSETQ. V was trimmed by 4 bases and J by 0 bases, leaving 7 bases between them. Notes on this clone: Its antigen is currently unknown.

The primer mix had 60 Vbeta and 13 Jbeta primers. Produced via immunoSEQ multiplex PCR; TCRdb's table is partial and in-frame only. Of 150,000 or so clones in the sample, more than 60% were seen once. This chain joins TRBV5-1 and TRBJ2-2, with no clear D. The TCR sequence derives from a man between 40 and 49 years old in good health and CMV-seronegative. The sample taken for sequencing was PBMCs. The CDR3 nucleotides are TGCGCCAGCAGCCCCTCAGCGAACACCGGGGAGCTGTTTTTT. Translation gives CASSPSANTGELFF. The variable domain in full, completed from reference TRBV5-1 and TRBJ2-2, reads KAGVTQTPRYLIKTRGQQVTLSCSPISGHRSVSWYQQTPGQGLQFLFEYFSETQRNKGNFPGRFSGRQFSNSRSEMNVSTLELGDSALYLCASSPSANTGELFFGEGSRLTVL.